This TCR beta chain is from a study of identical twins. CDR3 length: 12 amino acids. Trimming removed 4 bases at V and 7 bases at J, with 11 bases between. CDR1 and CDR2 (germline): SNHLY, FYNNEI. TCRdb called the 5' RACE reads again in MiXCR, with one record for every CDR3 protein. Here the sample spans just over 500,000 distinct CDR3 sequences, about 20% being singletons. This clonotype has only a few counts. The same specimen was also included in a second study, on T cells expressing NK-cell markers.

The source is a woman between 18 and 29 years old in good health. The chain joins TRBV2 to TRBJ2-7; D is undetermined. Sequenced: CD4+ T cells sorted from blood. CDR3 amino acids: CASSVSGWEQYF. The DNA for the CDR3 is TGTGCCAGCAGTGTCTCGGGTTGGGAGCAGTACTTC.